What follows are 25 T cell receptor beta chains derived from one specimen sequenced in a study of blood T cell repertoires in COVID-19. The data were produced by immunoSEQ multiplex PCR, yet TCRdb's version contains in-frame clones alone and is incomplete. The table shows tens of thousands of clones, with approximately 80% occurring only once. The sample taken for sequencing was peripheral blood. The source is a human donor in a cohort sampled during active COVID-19.

V and J are TRBV3-1 (or the pseudogene TRBV3-2) and TRBJ2-3; 8 bases map to TRBD1. Germline values: CDR1 LGHDT, CDR2 YNNKEL (reference sequence). The CDR3 has 12 amino acids. The J segment lost 5 bases and the V segment lost 10 bases, leaving 5 bases of the junction unmatched. CDR3 residues: CATQGAGDTQYF. The DNA of the CDR3 is TGTGCCACCCAGGGGGCGGGAGATACGCAGTATTTT.

The chain recombines TRBV7-9 with TRBJ1-1; perhaps TRBD1 as D (6 bases). V lost 1 base and J lost 5, with 8 bases in between. This CDR3 has 13 residues. Germline CDR1 is SEHNR and CDR2 is FQNEAQ (reference sequence). This CDR3 is CASSLEGGTEAFF. The CDR3, as DNA: TGTGCCAGCAGCTTAGAAGGGGGTACTGAAGCTTTCTTT.

The chain couples TRBV6-6 to TRBJ1-6; no reliable D call. The V end was cut by 2 bases, the J end by 10 bases, with 6 bases between. The CDR3 runs 12 residues. Germline CDR1 MNHNY, CDR2 SVGAGI (reference sequence). In nucleotides, the CDR3 is TGTGCCAGCAGTTACGAGGGATCACCCCTCCACTTT. It codes for CASSYEGSPLHF.

J is TRBJ1-5 and V is TRBV28; TRBD1 matches 9 bases. The CDR3 is 14 amino acids. Germline CDR1 and CDR2: MDHEN and SYDVKM. With V trimmed by 6 bases and J by 7 bases, 7 bases remained unmatched. The CDR3 DNA follows: TGTGCCAGCAGGACCGGGACAGGGACCCAGCCCCAGCATTTT. Amino acids: CASRTGTGTQPQHF.

This clone was counted once. The rearrangement joins TRBV4-3 to TRBJ1-1, with D uncertain. Between the trimmed V and J ends, which lost 0 bases and 4 bases, there was a span of 15 bases. The CDR3 length is 16 residues. The germline gives CDR1 LGHNA, CDR2 YSLEER. The CDR3 spells CASSQDKPPLRTEAFF. The DNA of the CDR3 is TGCGCCAGCAGCCAAGATAAGCCGCCGTTGCGCACTGAAGCTTTCTTT.

The V gene is TRBV3-1 (or the pseudogene TRBV3-2), the J gene TRBJ2-7; 11 bases are shared with TRBD2. Germline values: CDR1 LGHDT, CDR2 YNNKEL (reference sequence). This CDR3 has 14 amino acids. V was pared by 4 bases and J by 2 bases, with 1 base of the junction left unmatched. The CDR3 DNA is TGTGCCAGCAGCCCGGGACTAGCGGCCTACGAGCAGTACTTC. Translated: CASSPGLAAYEQYF.

This sequence joins TRBV4-2 and TRBJ1-2; 7 bases match TRBD1. This CDR3 comprises 15 residues. Germline V lookup: CDR1 LGHNA, CDR2 YNFKEQ. Losses at the gene ends were 4 bases for V and 4 bases for J; bases not matched to a gene: 9. CDR3 nucleotide sequence: TGTGCCAGCAGCCCGCAGGGGGGATCGAGCTATGGCTACACCTTC. This sequence encodes CASSPQGGSSYGYTF.

The chain carries TRBV6-5 and TRBJ2-5, with TRBD1 matching over 7 bases. The germline CDR1 and CDR2 sequences are MNHEY and SVGAGI. This CDR3 spans 13 amino acids. The ends lost 7 bases at V and 4 bases at J; junction bases unmatched: 6. DNA of the CDR3: TGTGCCAGCACCCCTCGACAGGGAGAGACCCAGTACTTC. Translated: CASTPRQGETQYF.

This rearrangement joins TRBV5-1 to TRBJ2-2; 8 nucleotides line up with TRBD1. This CDR3 has 16 residues. V lost 0 bases and J lost 6; bases outside the gene matches: 7. Germline assignment: CDR1 SGHRS and CDR2 YFSETQ. For the CDR3, the DNA is TGCGCCAGCAGCTTGGCCGGGGGACAGGCGGCCGGGGAGCTGTTTTTT. Residues: CASSLAGGQAAGELFF.

In its sample, this clone was seen once. This sequence joins TRBV10-3 and TRBJ2-7, with 10 positions matching TRBD1. Germline V gene sequence: CDR1 ENHRY, CDR2 SYGVKD. V trimming: 10 bases; J trimming: 5 bases; junction bases outside the gene matches: 2. The CDR3 totals 11 residues. The CDR3 loop reads CATGQGNEQYF. CDR3 bases: TGTGCCACGGGACAGGGGAACGAGCAGTACTTC.

J is TRBJ2-1 and V is TRBV30, with TRBD2 as a possible D gene (7 bases). The CDR3 totals 14 residues. Germline V lookup: CDR1 GTSNPN, CDR2 SVGIG (reference sequence). With 5 bases removed from V and 5 bases from J, the gap between germline ends came to 16 bases. The CDR3 nucleotides read TGTGCCTGGGTCTCGGGGGGCCGCCACAATGAGCAGTTCTTC. Translating it yields CAWVSGGRHNEQFF.

The chain employs TRBV5-1 and TRBJ2-3, with D possibly TRBD1 on 6 matching bases. The V and J ends lost 0 bases and 8 bases respectively, with 13 bases between them. Germline assignment: CDR1 SGHRS and CDR2 YFSETQ. CDR3 size: 14 residues. This CDR3 is CASSLVSGDGTQYF. In DNA, the CDR3 is TGCGCCAGCAGCTTGGTATCAGGGGACGGTACGCAGTATTTT.

This chain connects TRBV27 to TRBJ2-3, with D tentatively TRBD2 (5 bases). V lost 9 bases to trimming and J lost 2 bases, with 15 bases between them. In germline, CDR1 is MNHEY, CDR2 SMNVEV (reference sequence). The CDR3 is 14 residues long. The CDR3 bases are TGTGCCAGTAAAAGCGGCTATCCCACAGATACGCAGTATTTT. It specifies CASKSGYPTDTQYF.

The chain recombines TRBV6-5 with TRBJ1-1, with 9 bases matching TRBD1. The V segment lost 5 bases and the J segment 6 bases; nucleotides outside the gene matches: 7. The CDR3 loop spans 14 amino acids. Germline V gene data show CDR1 as MNHEY and CDR2 as SVGAGI. CDR3 protein: CASSRTGARAEAFF. CDR3 in DNA: TGTGCCAGCAGTAGGACAGGGGCACGTGCTGAAGCTTTCTTT.

The chain carries TRBV2 and TRBJ2-2, with 7 positions matching TRBD1. Germline values: CDR1 SNHLY, CDR2 FYNNEI. This CDR3 region has 15 residues. Losses at the gene ends were 5 bases for V and 5 bases for J; bases not matched to a gene: 8. DNA for the CDR3: TGTGCCAGCAGTATAGACAGGGTTAGGACCGGGGAGCTGTTTTTT. It codes for CASSIDRVRTGELFF.

This clone was found a few times. The rearrangement links TRBV6-2 or TRBV6-3 to TRBJ1-2; 12 bases fit TRBD1. V lost 5 bases to trimming and J lost 2 bases; unmatched junction nucleotides: 3. The CDR3 is made up of 15 amino acids. The germline gives CDR1 MNHEY, CDR2 SVGEGT. This chain's CDR3 is CASSGGQGANYGYTF. The CDR3 DNA sequence: TGTGCCAGCAGTGGGGGACAGGGGGCAAACTATGGCTACACCTTC.

CDR3 in DNA: TGTGCCAGCAGCCGCGGGGTGAATGAGCAGTTCTTC. Translation gives CASSRGVNEQFF. This chain connects TRBV5-6 to TRBJ2-1, with D possibly matching TRBD2 (6 bases). The V end was cut by 4 bases, the J end by 7 bases, with 9 bases between. The length of the CDR3 is 12 residues. From germline, CDR1 is SGHDT and CDR2 YYEEEE. The whole variable domain, remainder taken from reference TRBV5-6 and TRBJ2-1, is DAGVTQSPTHLIKTRGQQVTLRCSPKSGHDTVSWYQQALGQGPQFIFQYYEEEERQRGNFPDRFSGHQFPNYSSELNVNALLLGDSALYLCASSRGVNEQFFGPGTRLTVL.

This clone was recorded a few times. This chain joins TRBV4-1 and TRBJ1-5, with 11 nucleotides matching TRBD1. This CDR3 is built from 19 residues. Germline trimming cut 0 bases from V and 2 bases from J; bases unmatched to any gene: 9. Germline V gene sequence: CDR1 MGHRA, CDR2 YSYEKL. CDR3 sequence reads: CASSQDRGGQGARNQPQHF. CDR3 nucleotides: TGCGCCAGCAGCCAAGATAGGGGCGGACAGGGGGCCCGCAATCAGCCCCAGCATTTT.

V gene TRBV3-1 (or the pseudogene TRBV3-2) combines with J gene TRBJ1-2; unclear D gene. The CDR3 has 14 amino acids. V gave up 1 base and J gave up 2 bases, with 8 bases separating them. Germline CDR1 reads LGHDT; CDR2 reads YNNKEL (reference sequence). CDR3 nucleotides: TGTGCCAGCAGCCAAGGCGCGGGGAACTATGGCTACACCTTC. Its protein is CASSQGAGNYGYTF.

The CDR3 coding sequence is TGTGCCAGCAGCGTCCTTGTCGGAGGGCCCCAAGATACGCAGTATTTT. It yields the protein CASSVLVGGPQDTQYF. This chain uses TRBV9 with TRBJ2-3, with D perhaps matching TRBD2 (6 bases). Looked up from germline, CDR1 is SGDLS and CDR2 is YYNGEE. The CDR3 runs 16 residues. V lost 2 bases, J lost 5 bases, and 18 bases lay in between.

The chain joins TRBV28 to TRBJ2-7; D uncertain. This CDR3 has 14 amino acids. Germline lookup yields CDR1 MDHEN and CDR2 SYDVKM. V was shortened by 8 bases and J by 2 bases, with 16 bases between the two germline ends. The CDR3 spells CASLPANYAYEQYF. The CDR3 bases are TGTGCCAGCCTCCCCGCGAACTACGCCTACGAGCAGTACTTC.

This clone was detected only a few times. This chain links TRBV18 with TRBJ1-1; D may be TRBD1 (5 bases). Germline V CDR1 and CDR2: KGHSH, LQKENI. The CDR3 sequence is 13 residues long. The V and J ends lost 3 bases and 5 bases respectively, with 10 bases between them. The CDR3, as DNA: TGTGCCAGCTCACCGGGACTTCAGACTGAAGCTTTCTTT. This codes for CASSPGLQTEAFF.

The chain links TRBV3-1 (or the pseudogene TRBV3-2) to TRBJ1-2; 7 positions agree with TRBD1. Germline V CDR1 and CDR2: LGHDT, YNNKEL (reference sequence). This CDR3 is built from 16 residues. The V segment lost 1 base and the J segment 3 bases; nucleotides outside the gene matches: 8. Here the CDR3 reads CASSQVNQGGDYGYTF. Here the CDR3 DNA reads TGTGCCAGCAGCCAAGTTAATCAGGGGGGCGACTATGGCTACACCTTC.

The chain links TRBV5-1 to TRBJ2-3, with D possibly matching TRBD1 (5 bases). Germline V gene data show CDR1 as SGHRS and CDR2 as YFSETQ. The germline V and J ends were trimmed by 0 bases and 1 base, with 9 bases remaining between them. CDR3 length equals 15 residues. The CDR3 is CASSLEGRRTDTQYF. The CDR3 region has the DNA TGCGCCAGCAGCTTGGAGGGGCGTCGCACAGATACGCAGTATTTT.

This clone was counted a few times. The chain carries TRBV6-5 and TRBJ2-7; TRBD2 matches at 11 bases. The CDR3 consists of 15 residues. The V gene's germline CDR1 is MNHEY and CDR2 SVGAGI. V was pared by 7 bases and J by 2 bases, with 7 bases of the junction left unmatched. This chain's CDR3 is CASTGLAGGTYEQYF. DNA of the CDR3: TGTGCCAGCACAGGACTAGCGGGCGGTACCTACGAGCAGTACTTC.